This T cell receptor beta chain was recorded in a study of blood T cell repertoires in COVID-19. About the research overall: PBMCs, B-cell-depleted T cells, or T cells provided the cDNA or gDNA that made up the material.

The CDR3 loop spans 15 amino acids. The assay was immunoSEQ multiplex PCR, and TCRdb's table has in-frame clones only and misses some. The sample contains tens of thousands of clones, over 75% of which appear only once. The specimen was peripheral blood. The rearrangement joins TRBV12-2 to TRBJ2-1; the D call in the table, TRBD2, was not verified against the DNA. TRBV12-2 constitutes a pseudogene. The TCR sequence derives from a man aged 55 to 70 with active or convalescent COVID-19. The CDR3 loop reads CASRSTGSTYNEQFF. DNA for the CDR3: TGTGCAAGTCGCTCCACCGGGAGTACCTACAATGAGCAGTTCTTC.